The source of this T cell receptor beta chain is a study of cytomegalovirus exposure and HLA in healthy donors. Study-wide results and caveats: Rarity marked most TCR sequences, yet some public TCRs occurred in many donors. Using a false discovery rate of 0.05, a later analysis showed that approximately 17,000 TCR beta sequences were associated with HLA alleles.

Germline CDR1 reads MNHEY; CDR2 reads SMNVEV (reference sequence). Trimming removed 5 bases from V and 2 bases from J; junction bases left unmatched: 4. The CDR3 runs to 14 residues. PCR used 60 Vbeta primers and 13 Jbeta primers. Generated by immunoSEQ multiplex PCR, the TCRdb table keeps only in-frame clones and is missing some. The data include about 70,000 clones; the top ten clones carry about 2.4%. About this clone itself: Its antigen is not known.

The source of this sequence is a female donor in good health and CMV-seropositive. The chain employs TRBV27 and TRBJ2-7; 9 bases fit TRBD1. The sequenced sample was PBMCs. The CDR3 loop reads CASSQYRGPYEQYF. The CDR3 nucleotides read TGTGCCAGCAGTCAATACAGGGGGCCCTACGAGCAGTACTTC.